These 22 T cell receptor beta chains were all obtained from the same sample, sequenced in a study of T cells in Graves' hyperthyroidism and ophthalmopathy. Using RNA transcripts as the source, TCR beta CDR3 regions were amplified. RT-PCR in the first round (using the HTBI primer set) targeted the TCR CDR3. MiXCR, run by TCRdb on the multiplex PCR reads, gives a single entry per CDR3 protein. The sample holds 50,000 to 75,000 distinct CDR3 sequences, roughly 52% seen once. The sample was blood. The receptors were sampled from a woman aged 25 to 45 with Graves' ophthalmopathy.

This clonotype was found many times. The rearrangement links TRBV6-6 to TRBJ1-2; D not resolved. This CDR3 spans 15 amino acids. Trimming stripped 7 bases from V and 0 bases from J, with 15 bases between. Germline CDR1 and CDR2: MNHNY and SVGAGI (reference sequence). The CDR3 nucleotides are TGTGCCAGCAATGAACCGGGAATTTCTAACTATGGCTACACCTTC. Translation: CASNEPGISNYGYTF.

This clonotype was observed at least ten times. Likely a read error: the CDR3 ends without its conserved phenylalanine or tryptophan. V is TRBV7-3 and J is TRBJ2-1; 9 nucleotides agree with TRBD1. Germline V CDR1 and CDR2: SGHTA, FQGTGA. There are 14 residues in the CDR3. V was clipped by 6 bases and J by 7 bases; unmatched bases: 7. Here the CDR3 reads CASSGGTGRNEQFL. In DNA form, the CDR3 reads TGTGCCAGCAGTGGGGGGACAGGGAGAAATGAGCAGTTCCTC.

This clonotype was recorded at least ten times. The rearrangement joins TRBV7-2 to TRBJ1-1; 8 positions match TRBD1. After removal of 8 bases from V and 1 base from J, the junction contained 0 bases not matched to a gene. The length of the CDR3 is 12 residues. CDR1 and CDR2 (germline): SGHTA, FQGNSA. Written as DNA, the CDR3 is TGTGCCAGCGGACAGGGGAACACTGAAGCTTTCTTT. Encoded protein: CASGQGNTEAFF.

As concerns this clonotype: The CDR3 ends on some other residue instead of the conserved phenylalanine or tryptophan, so this is likely a read error. The gene calls are TRBV20-1 and TRBJ2-5; 12 bases line up with TRBD1. The germline CDR1 and CDR2 sequences are DFQATT and SNEGSKA (reference sequence). The CDR3 has 15 amino acids. V shed 3 bases, J shed 2 bases, and the junction held 4 bases outside the gene matches. The chain's CDR3 is CSARGTGGQQETQYC. The DNA for the CDR3 is TGCAGTGCTAGGGGGACAGGGGGCCAACAAGAGACCCAGTACTGC.

V and J are TRBV10-3 and TRBJ2-3, with TRBD2 matching 12 bases. CDR3 size: 14 residues. Per the germline V gene, CDR1 is ENHRY and CDR2 is SYGVKD. Unmatched junction bases numbered 4, after V lost 11 bases and J lost 1 base. The CDR3 DNA is TGTGCCTCAAGACTAGCGGGAGGCACAGATACGCAGTATTTT. Encoded protein: CASRLAGGTDTQYF.

The gene calls are TRBV29-1 and TRBJ2-7; 9 nucleotides match TRBD2. The germline CDR1 and CDR2 sequences are SQVTM and ANQGSEA. J lost 4 bases, V lost 2 bases, and 6 bases had no gene match. The length of the CDR3 is 14 residues. CDR3 in DNA: TGCAGCGTTGAACCCGGGACTAGCAGATACGAGCAGTACTTC. Its protein is CSVEPGTSRYEQYF.

The rearrangement joins TRBV5-7 to TRBJ1-4; no definite D call. TRBV5-7 is classed as an ORF, of uncertain function. CDR3 length: 15 residues. V lost 4 bases and J lost 8, with 18 bases in between. In DNA, the CDR3 is TGTGCCAGCAGCCTAACTAGCGGAGGAGAGGAAAAACTGTTTTTT. This codes for CASSLTSGGEEKLFF.

By share, this clonotype ranks as medium-sized (0.01 to 0.1%). The chain combines TRBV20-1 with TRBJ1-6; D is unclear. The CDR3 extends over 9 amino acids. CDR1 and CDR2 from the germline V gene are DFQATT and SNEGSKA (reference sequence). As DNA, the CDR3 is TGCAGCATTAATTCACCCCTCCACTTT. This codes for CSINSPLHF.

Many counts were recorded for this clonotype. The genes are TRBV7-9 and TRBJ2-5; 8 positions agree with TRBD2. CDR1 and CDR2 from the germline V gene are SEHNR and FQNEAQ (reference sequence). This CDR3 is 15 amino acids long. V was pared by 4 bases and J by 5 bases, with 9 bases of the junction left unmatched. The CDR3 sequence is CASSSPGLGVETQYF. The CDR3 DNA is TGTGCCAGCAGCTCTCCGGGACTAGGAGTGGAGACCCAGTACTTC. Full variable domain (missing parts from reference TRBV7-9 and TRBJ2-5): DTGVSQNPRHKITKRGQNVTFRCDPISEHNRLYWYRQTLGQGPEFLTYFQNEAQLEKSRLLSDRFSAERPKGSFSTLEIQRTEQGDSAMYLCASSSPGLGVETQYFGPGTRLLVL.

This clonotype was seen repeatedly, ten times or more. This chain links TRBV5-1 with TRBJ2-7; D possibly matches TRBD1 or TRBD2 (5 bases each). The V end was cut by 0 bases, the J end by 0 bases, with 7 bases between. The V gene's germline CDR1 is SGHRS and CDR2 YFSETQ. This CDR3 contains 14 residues. DNA for the CDR3: TGCGCCAGCAGCTTGGGGGGGACCTCCTACGAGCAGTACTTC. Protein product: CASSLGGTSYEQYF. Complete variable domain (other parts from reference TRBV5-1 and TRBJ2-7): KAGVTQTPRYLIKTRGQQVTLSCSPISGHRSVSWYQQTPGQGLQFLFEYFSETQRNKGNFPGRFSGRQFSNSRSEMNVSTLELGDSALYLCASSLGGTSYEQYFGPGTRLTVT.

The J gene is TRBJ2-1, the V gene TRBV20-1; D may be TRBD1 (6 bases). V lost 3 bases and J 6 bases, leaving 18 bases between the germline ends. The CDR3 is made up of 15 amino acids. Germline CDR1 and CDR2: DFQATT and SNEGSKA (reference sequence). The CDR3 nucleotides are TGCAGTGCTAGGGTCCCAGGGGAAACTTTCAATGAGCAGTTCTTC. Protein sequence: CSARVPGETFNEQFF.

This clonotype was detected ten times or more. The chain employs TRBV5-8 and TRBJ1-4; D is possibly TRBD1 (5 bases). The length of the CDR3 is 17 residues. V lost 0 bases, J lost 0 bases, and 12 bases lay in between. CDR1 SGHTS and CDR2 YDEGEE come from the germline V gene. In DNA, the CDR3 is TGTGCCAGCAGCTTGGCCGGGGCGAACGCAACTAATGAAAAACTGTTTTTT. This encodes CASSLAGANATNEKLFF.

The chain recombines TRBV2 with TRBJ1-2; 8 bases line up with TRBD1. CDR1 and CDR2 (germline): SNHLY, FYNNEI. CDR3 length: 12 residues. V was clipped by 5 bases and J by 10 bases; unmatched bases: 6. In DNA form, the CDR3 reads TGTGCCAGCAGTTTACCAGGGGGCCTCTACACCTTC. Protein: CASSLPGGLYTF.

The chain combines TRBV20-1 with TRBJ2-3; 14 bases match TRBD2. This CDR3 region has 11 residues. The germline V gene encodes CDR1 DFQATT and CDR2 SNEGSKA (reference sequence). The CDR3 DNA is TGCAGCACGGGACTAGCGGGGGCCCAGTATTTT. It yields the protein CSTGLAGAQYF.

The rearrangement joins TRBV20-1 to TRBJ2-1, with D unclear. CDR1 is DFQATT, CDR2 SNEGSKA, per germline (reference sequence). The CDR3 is 10 residues long. Deletions cut 8 bases from V and 7 bases from J, with 9 bases between. CDR3 nucleotide sequence: TGCAGTTTATGGGTGAATGAGCAGTTCTTC. Translation: CSLWVNEQFF.

This clonotype was counted at least ten times. The V call is TRBV29-1, the J call TRBJ1-1; 7 bases line up with TRBD1. Trimming took 5 bases from V and 1 from J; bases not matched to a gene: 4. The CDR3 runs to 13 residues. The V gene's germline CDR1 is SQVTM and CDR2 ANQGSEA. In DNA form, the CDR3 reads TGCAGCGTTTCGGGACAGCCGAACACTGAAGCTTTCTTT. Amino acid sequence: CSVSGQPNTEAFF. Combining the CDR3 with reference TRBV29-1 and TRBJ1-1 gives the whole variable domain SAVISQKPSRDICQRGTSLTIQCQVDSQVTMMFWYRQQPGQSLTLIATANQGSEATYESGFVIDKFPISRPNLTFSTLTVSNMSPEDSSIYLCSVSGQPNTEAFFGQGTRLTVV.

This clonotype has at least ten counts. The V gene is TRBV9, the J gene TRBJ2-7; perhaps TRBD2 as D (5 bases). Germline V gene lookup returns CDR1 SGDLS and CDR2 YYNGEE. Trimming took 4 bases from V and 6 from J, leaving 14 bases between them. The length of the CDR3 is 13 residues. DNA of the CDR3: TGTGCCAGCAGCTCCTACTCGGGGTCCGAGCAGTACTTC. It codes for CASSSYSGSEQYF.

CDR3 DNA: TGTGCCAGCAGTCGGGACAGCAACAATCAGCCCCAGTACTTC. Translated, it gives CASSRDSNNQPQYF. The chain links TRBV6-1 to TRBJ2-1; 7 bases fit TRBD1. Gene TRBJ2-5 matches the end of the DNA better, so the J call may be wrong. This CDR3 comprises 14 residues. Germline V gene data show CDR1 as MNHNS and CDR2 as SASEGT.

This clonotype has more than one count but fewer than ten. The chain has TRBV7-9 and TRBJ2-7, with D possibly being TRBD2 (6 bases). Trimming took off 11 bases at V and 2 bases at J, with 16 bases between the two ends. The germline gives CDR1 SEHNR, CDR2 FQNEAQ (reference sequence). CDR3 length equals 13 residues. CDR3 DNA: TGTGCCGGACCGGCGGCTAGCGCCTACGAGCAGTACTTC. It specifies CAGPAASAYEQYF. The full variable domain, in which reference TRBV7-9 and TRBJ2-7 provide the parts outside the CDR3, is DTGVSQNPRHKITKRGQNVTFRCDPISEHNRLYWYRQTLGQGPEFLTYFQNEAQLEKSRLLSDRFSAERPKGSFSTLEIQRTEQGDSAMYLCAGPAASAYEQYFGPGTRLTVT.

This clonotype was detected ten times or more. The rearrangement joins TRBV5-5 to TRBJ2-3; 12 bases fit TRBD2. V lost 1 base, J lost 4 bases, and 7 bases stayed unmatched. The CDR3 has 17 residues. Germline CDR1 reads SGHKS; CDR2 reads YYEKEE (reference sequence). The CDR3 spells CASSLLLAGGGADTQYF. In DNA, the CDR3 is TGTGCCAGCAGCTTGTTGCTAGCGGGAGGGGGGGCAGATACGCAGTATTTT. Using reference TRBV5-5 and TRBJ2-3 for the parts outside the CDR3, the full variable domain is DAGVTQSPTHLIKTRGQQVTLRCSPISGHKSVSWYQQVLGQGPQFIFQYYEKEERGRGNFPDRFSARQFPNYSSELNVNALLLGDSALYLCASSLLLAGGGADTQYFGPGTRLTVL.

The J gene is TRBJ1-2, the V gene TRBV5-1, with TRBD1 identical over 7 bases. The CDR3 is 12 amino acids. From germline, CDR1 is SGHRS and CDR2 YFSETQ. Trimming at V came to 6 bases and at J to 6 bases, leaving 5 bases not matched to a gene. The CDR3 protein is CASTGRGDGYTF. The CDR3 DNA reads as TGCGCCAGCACTGGCAGGGGGGATGGCTACACCTTC.

The J gene is TRBJ2-1, the V gene TRBV5-1; D could derive from TRBD1 or TRBD2 (6 bases each). V lost 0 bases and J lost 9, with 10 bases in between. Germline V gene data show CDR1 as SGHRS and CDR2 as YFSETQ. There are 13 residues in the CDR3. CDR3 amino acids: CASSLDGGGEQFF. The CDR3 DNA reads as TGCGCCAGCAGCTTGGACGGGGGCGGTGAGCAGTTCTTC.